The 14 T cell receptor beta chains listed next were all sequenced from one sample in a study of cytomegalovirus exposure and HLA in healthy donors. PCR was performed using 60 Vbeta and 13 Jbeta primers. Sequencing used immunoSEQ multiplex PCR; TCRdb keeps in-frame clones, though not all of them. This sample has 140,000 to 150,000 clones, with roughly four fifths found just once. The sequenced sample was PBMCs. The receptors stem from a man in his forties in good health and CMV-seropositive.

The rearrangement joins TRBV27 to TRBJ2-7, with 7 bases identical to TRBD2. Germline CDR1 reads MNHEY; CDR2 reads SMNVEV (reference sequence). The CDR3 runs to 16 residues. V dropped 0 bases and J dropped 2; count of bases not matched to a gene: 7. CDR3 amino acids: CASSLSNSGPAYEQYF. DNA for the CDR3: TGTGCCAGCAGTTTATCGAATAGCGGGCCCGCCTACGAGCAGTACTTC.

The chain joins TRBV19 to TRBJ1-2, with 7 bases lining up with TRBD1. Germline lookup yields CDR1 LNHDA and CDR2 SQIVND (reference sequence). Trimming cost V 6 bases and J 8 bases; bases outside gene matches: 12. The CDR3 runs to 14 residues. The DNA of the CDR3 is TGTGCCAGTAGAGACAGGGCCGGAGGGAACGGCTACACCTTC. Its protein is CASRDRAGGNGYTF.

V is TRBV11-2 and J is TRBJ2-3, with 11 bases matching TRBD2. Germline V gives CDR1 SGHAT, CDR2 FQNNGV. This CDR3 spans 17 amino acids. V lost 5 bases, J lost 0 bases, and 7 bases stayed unmatched. The CDR3 DNA reads as TGTGCCAGCAGCGGACTAGCGGGCCGGGGGAGCACAGATACGCAGTATTTT. Translated: CASSGLAGRGSTDTQYF.

This clone appeared a few times. The chain couples TRBV27 to TRBJ1-5, with D unresolved. Germline loops: CDR1 MNHEY, CDR2 SMNVEV (reference sequence). Trimming removed 2 bases from V and 6 bases from J, with 14 bases in between. CDR3 length: 15 residues. The CDR3 region has the DNA TGTGCCAGCAGTTTAGGTCCTATCGAGGTTCAGCCCCAGCATTTT. Translated, it gives CASSLGPIEVQPQHF.

The rearrangement links TRBV4-1 to TRBJ1-5; no reliable D call. This CDR3 spans 14 amino acids. Germline assignment: CDR1 MGHRA and CDR2 YSYEKL. Deletions cut 4 bases from V and 4 bases from J, with 11 bases between. CDR3 DNA sequence: TGCGCCAGCAGCCGGGAGGGAGGGAATCAGCCCCAGCATTTT. As protein: CASSREGGNQPQHF.

The rearrangement uses TRBV20-1 and TRBJ2-7; D is possibly TRBD2 (6 bases). This CDR3 comprises 10 residues. Trimming pared 4 bases from V and 7 bases from J, leaving 8 bases between. CDR1 and CDR2 from the germline V gene are DFQATT and SNEGSKA (reference sequence). CDR3 region: CSANREEQYF. CDR3 sequence (DNA): TGCAGTGCTAATCGGGAGGAGCAGTACTTC.

This clone was picked up a small number of times. The chain uses TRBV19 and TRBJ1-2, with a tentative D call TRBD1 (6 bases). Trimming removed 5 bases from V and 7 bases from J, with 20 bases in between. The CDR3 spans 15 residues. Germline lookup yields CDR1 LNHDA and CDR2 SQIVND (reference sequence). The CDR3 coding sequence is TGTGCCAGTAGTCCCGGGCAGGGGCTCACGTTTGGCTACACCTTC. Its protein product is CASSPGQGLTFGYTF.

This rearrangement joins TRBV27 to TRBJ2-1; 9 bases line up with TRBD1. Germline CDR1 reads MNHEY; CDR2 reads SMNVEV (reference sequence). With 2 bases clipped from V and 2 bases from J, the junction kept 4 bases outside the gene matches. The CDR3 extends over 16 amino acids. As DNA, the CDR3 is TGTGCCAGCAGTTTAAGGGACAGGGAAACCTACAATGAGCAGTTCTTC. This codes for CASSLRDRETYNEQFF.

This clone was counted only a few times. This rearrangement joins TRBV6-6 to TRBJ1-2; a possible D gene is TRBD1 (5 bases). Trimming stripped 5 bases from V and 8 bases from J, with 18 bases between. Germline V gene sequence: CDR1 MNHNY, CDR2 SVGAGI (reference sequence). The CDR3 extends over 14 amino acids. The CDR3 spells CASSLFGTEGGYTF. CDR3 sequence (DNA): TGTGCCAGCAGTCTATTTGGGACGGAGGGAGGCTACACCTTC.

The sample holds one count of this clone. The genes are TRBV6-5 and TRBJ2-5; a weak D match, TRBD2 (5 bases). This CDR3 is 12 amino acids long. The ends were cut back, 6 bases at V and 5 bases at J, with 10 bases in the middle. From germline, CDR1 is MNHEY and CDR2 SVGAGI. The CDR3 sequence: CASRTRRETQYF. The CDR3 nucleotides are TGTGCCAGCAGAACTCGGAGGGAGACCCAGTACTTC.

The J gene is TRBJ2-3, the V gene TRBV4-1, with 10 positions matching TRBD2. This CDR3 contains 16 residues. Germline V lookup: CDR1 MGHRA, CDR2 YSYEKL. The ends lost 1 base at V and 7 bases at J; junction bases unmatched: 8. The CDR3 protein is CASSQGPAGGRNTQYF. The CDR3, as DNA: TGCGCCAGCAGCCAAGGACCAGCGGGAGGGCGGAATACGCAGTATTTT.

V is TRBV12-5 and J is TRBJ2-1, with 11 bases fitting TRBD2. Germline loops: CDR1 LGHNT, CDR2 FRNRAP. This CDR3 has 15 amino acids. V was clipped by 4 bases and J by 5 bases; unmatched bases: 4. The CDR3 bases are TGTGCTAGTGGTTCGGGACTAGCGGAACACAATGAGCAGTTCTTC. The encoded protein is CASGSGLAEHNEQFF.

This clone was seen a single time. As DNA, the CDR3 is TGTGCCAGTAGTATATTTCAGGGGGCACGAGGCAATGAGCAGTTCTTC. It is translated as CASSIFQGARGNEQFF. The gene calls are TRBV19 and TRBJ2-1, with 8 bases aligning to TRBD1. CDR3 length equals 16 residues. J lost 6 bases, V lost 2 bases, and 9 bases had no gene match. Germline CDR1 is LNHDA and CDR2 is SQIVND (reference sequence). The whole variable domain, remainder taken from reference TRBV19 and TRBJ2-1, is DGGITQSPKYLFRKEGQNVTLSCEQNLNHDAMYWYRQDPGQGLRLIYYSQIVNDFQKGDIAEGYSVSREKKESFPLTVTSAQKNPTAFYLCASSIFQGARGNEQFFGPGTRLTVL.

The rearrangement uses TRBV5-4 and TRBJ2-3; 11 bases align to TRBD2. Germline loops: CDR1 SGHNT, CDR2 YYREEE (reference sequence). J lost 4 bases, V lost 4 bases, and 5 bases had no gene match. This CDR3 has 15 residues. The CDR3 DNA follows: TGTGCCAGCAGCCCACGGGGACTAGCGGCAGATACGCAGTATTTT. Translating gives CASSPRGLAADTQYF.